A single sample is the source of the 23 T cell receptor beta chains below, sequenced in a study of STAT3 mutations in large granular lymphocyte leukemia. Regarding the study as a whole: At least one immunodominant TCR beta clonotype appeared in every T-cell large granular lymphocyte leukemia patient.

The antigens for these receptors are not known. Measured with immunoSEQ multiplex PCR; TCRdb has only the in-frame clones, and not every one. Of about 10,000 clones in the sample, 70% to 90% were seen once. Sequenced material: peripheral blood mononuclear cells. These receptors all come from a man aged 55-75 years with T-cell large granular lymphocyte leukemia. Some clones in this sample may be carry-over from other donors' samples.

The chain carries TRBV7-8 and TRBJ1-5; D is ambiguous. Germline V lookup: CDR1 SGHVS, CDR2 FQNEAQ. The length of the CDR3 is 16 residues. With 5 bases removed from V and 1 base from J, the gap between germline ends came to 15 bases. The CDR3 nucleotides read TGTGCCAGCAGCCAAGACTGGGCAGTCAGCAATCAGCCCCAGCATTTT. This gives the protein CASSQDWAVSNQPQHF.

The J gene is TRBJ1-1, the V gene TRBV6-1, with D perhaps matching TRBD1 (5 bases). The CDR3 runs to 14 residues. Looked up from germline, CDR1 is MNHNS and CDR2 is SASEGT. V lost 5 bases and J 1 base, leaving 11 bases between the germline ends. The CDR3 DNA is TGTGCCAGCAGTATGGGACGCGCGAACACTGAAGCTTTCTTT. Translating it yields CASSMGRANTEAFF.

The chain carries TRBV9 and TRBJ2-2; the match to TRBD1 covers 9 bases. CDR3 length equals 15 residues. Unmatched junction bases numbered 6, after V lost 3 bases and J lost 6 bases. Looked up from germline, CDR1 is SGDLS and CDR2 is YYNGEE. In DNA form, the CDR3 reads TGTGCCAGCAGCGCCACAGGGGGCGCTGCCGGGGAGCTGTTTTTT. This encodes CASSATGGAAGELFF.

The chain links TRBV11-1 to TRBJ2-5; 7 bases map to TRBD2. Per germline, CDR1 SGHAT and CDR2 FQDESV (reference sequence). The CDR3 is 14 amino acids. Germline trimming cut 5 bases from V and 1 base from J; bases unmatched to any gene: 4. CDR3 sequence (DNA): TGTGCCAGCAGCCGTAGCGGGCTCCAAGAGACCCAGTACTTC. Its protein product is CASSRSGLQETQYF.

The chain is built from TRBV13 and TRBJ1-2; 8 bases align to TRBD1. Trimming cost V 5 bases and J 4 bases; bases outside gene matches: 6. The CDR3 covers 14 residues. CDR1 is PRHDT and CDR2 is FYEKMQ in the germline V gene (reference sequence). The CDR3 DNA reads TGTGCCAGCAGCAGAACAGGGGGAGGCTATGGCTACACCTTC. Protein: CASSRTGGGYGYTF.

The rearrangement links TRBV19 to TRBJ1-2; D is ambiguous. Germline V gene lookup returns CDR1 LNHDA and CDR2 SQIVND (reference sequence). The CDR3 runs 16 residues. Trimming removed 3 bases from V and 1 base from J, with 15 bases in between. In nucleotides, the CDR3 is TGTGCCAGTAGTATCGGGTCAGGCCGTTATAACTATGGCTACACCTTC. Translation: CASSIGSGRYNYGYTF.

The CDR3 sequence: CASWGQGSRYEQYF. The CDR3 coding sequence is TGTGCCAGCTGGGGACAGGGGAGTCGCTACGAGCAGTACTTC. The genes are TRBV27 and TRBJ2-7; 10 positions agree with TRBD1. The trim removed 8 bases at V and 3 bases at J, leaving 7 bases unmatched. This CDR3 region has 14 residues. The germline gives CDR1 MNHEY, CDR2 SMNVEV (reference sequence).

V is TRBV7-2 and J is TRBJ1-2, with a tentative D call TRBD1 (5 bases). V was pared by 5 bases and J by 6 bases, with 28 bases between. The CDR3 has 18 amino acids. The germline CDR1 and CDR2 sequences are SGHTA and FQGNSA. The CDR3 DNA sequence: TGTGCCAGCAGCCGTGACATGGTTCAGGGCCTGGTGGCCCATGGCTACACCTTC. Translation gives CASSRDMVQGLVAHGYTF.

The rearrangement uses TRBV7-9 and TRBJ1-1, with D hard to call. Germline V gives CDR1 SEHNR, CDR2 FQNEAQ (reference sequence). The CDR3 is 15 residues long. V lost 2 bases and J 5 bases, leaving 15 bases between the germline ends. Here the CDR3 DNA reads TGTGCCAGCAGCTTATTTGGGCGATCCGGGACTGAAGCTTTCTTT. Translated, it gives CASSLFGRSGTEAFF.

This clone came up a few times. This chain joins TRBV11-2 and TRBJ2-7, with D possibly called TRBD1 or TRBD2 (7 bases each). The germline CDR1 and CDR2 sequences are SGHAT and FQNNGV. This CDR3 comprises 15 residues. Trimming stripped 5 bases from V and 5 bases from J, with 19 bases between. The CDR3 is CASSPRGGGEDEQYF. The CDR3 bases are TGTGCCAGCAGCCCCAGGGGGGGAGGAGAAGACGAGCAGTACTTC.

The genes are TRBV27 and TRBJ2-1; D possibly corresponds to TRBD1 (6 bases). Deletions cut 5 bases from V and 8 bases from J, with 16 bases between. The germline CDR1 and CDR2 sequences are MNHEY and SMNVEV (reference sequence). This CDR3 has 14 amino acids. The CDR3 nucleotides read TGTGCCAGCAGTCGACAGGCTGTGGTCGATGAGCAGTTCTTC. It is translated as CASSRQAVVDEQFF.

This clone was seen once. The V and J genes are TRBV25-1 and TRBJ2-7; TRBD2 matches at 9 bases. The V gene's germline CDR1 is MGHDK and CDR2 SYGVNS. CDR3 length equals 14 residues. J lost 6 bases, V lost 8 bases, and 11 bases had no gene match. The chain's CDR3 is CASGRPGLASEQYF. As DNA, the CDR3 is TGTGCCAGCGGTCGACCGGGACTAGCTTCCGAGCAGTACTTC.

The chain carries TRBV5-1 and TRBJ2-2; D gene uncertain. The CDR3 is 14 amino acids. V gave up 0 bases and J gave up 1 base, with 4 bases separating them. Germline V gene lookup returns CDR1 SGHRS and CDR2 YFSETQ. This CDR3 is CASSLVLNTGELFF. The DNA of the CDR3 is TGCGCCAGCAGCTTGGTCCTGAACACCGGGGAGCTGTTTTTT.

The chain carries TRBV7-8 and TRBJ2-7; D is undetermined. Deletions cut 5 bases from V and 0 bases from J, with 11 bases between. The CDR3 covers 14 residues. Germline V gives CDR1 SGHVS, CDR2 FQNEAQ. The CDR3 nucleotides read TGTGCCAGCAGCCCCGGCAGATTCTCCTACGAGCAGTACTTC. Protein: CASSPGRFSYEQYF.

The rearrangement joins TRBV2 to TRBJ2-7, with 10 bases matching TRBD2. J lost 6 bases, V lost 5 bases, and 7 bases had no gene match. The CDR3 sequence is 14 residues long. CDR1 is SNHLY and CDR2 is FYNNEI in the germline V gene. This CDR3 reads CASSQSSGSLEQYF. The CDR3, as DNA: TGTGCCAGCAGTCAGTCTAGCGGGAGCCTCGAGCAGTACTTC.

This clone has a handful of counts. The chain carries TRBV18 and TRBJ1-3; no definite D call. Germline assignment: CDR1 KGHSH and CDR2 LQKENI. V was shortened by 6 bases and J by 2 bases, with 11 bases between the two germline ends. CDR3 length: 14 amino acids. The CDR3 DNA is TGTGCCAGCTCTCCCAGTGGAGCTGGAAACACCATATATTTT. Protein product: CASSPSGAGNTIYF.

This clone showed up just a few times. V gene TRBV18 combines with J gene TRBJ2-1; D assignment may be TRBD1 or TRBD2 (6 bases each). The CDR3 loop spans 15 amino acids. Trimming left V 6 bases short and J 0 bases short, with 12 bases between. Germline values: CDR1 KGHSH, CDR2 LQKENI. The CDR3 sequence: CASSGAGYSYNEQFF. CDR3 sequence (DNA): TGTGCCAGCTCGGGGGCGGGGTACTCCTACAATGAGCAGTTCTTC.

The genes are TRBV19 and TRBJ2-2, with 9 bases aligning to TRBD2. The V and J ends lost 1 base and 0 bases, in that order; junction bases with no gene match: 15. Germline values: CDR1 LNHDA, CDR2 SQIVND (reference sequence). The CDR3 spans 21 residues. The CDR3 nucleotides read TGTGCCAGTAGTATAGGTTGGCCGTCACATAGCGGGGGACCGAACACCGGGGAGCTGTTTTTT. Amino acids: CASSIGWPSHSGGPNTGELFF.

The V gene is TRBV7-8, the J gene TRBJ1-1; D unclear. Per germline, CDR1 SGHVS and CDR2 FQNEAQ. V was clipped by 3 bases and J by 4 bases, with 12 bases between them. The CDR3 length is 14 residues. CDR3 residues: CASSLGWASTEAFF. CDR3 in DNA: TGTGCCAGCAGCTTGGGATGGGCTTCCACTGAAGCTTTCTTT. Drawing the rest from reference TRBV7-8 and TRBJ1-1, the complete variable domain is GAGVSQSPRYKVAKRGQDVALRCDPISGHVSLFWYQQALGQGPEFLTYFQNEAQLDKSGLPSDRFFAERPEGSVSTLKIQRTQQEDSAVYLCASSLGWASTEAFFGQGTRLTVV.

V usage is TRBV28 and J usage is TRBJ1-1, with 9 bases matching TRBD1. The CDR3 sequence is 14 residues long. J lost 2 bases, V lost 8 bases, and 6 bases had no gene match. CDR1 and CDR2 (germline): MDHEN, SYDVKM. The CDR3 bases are TGTGCCAGCGTTACAGGGGGCCAAAACACTGAAGCTTTCTTT. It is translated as CASVTGGQNTEAFF.

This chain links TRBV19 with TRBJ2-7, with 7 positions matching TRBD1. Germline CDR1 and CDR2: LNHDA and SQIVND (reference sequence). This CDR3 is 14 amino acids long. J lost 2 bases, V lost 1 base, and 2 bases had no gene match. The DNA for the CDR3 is TGTGCCAGTAGTATAGGGACAGGACCCTACGAGCAGTACTTC. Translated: CASSIGTGPYEQYF. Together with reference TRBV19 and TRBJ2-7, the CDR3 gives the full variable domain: DGGITQSPKYLFRKEGQNVTLSCEQNLNHDAMYWYRQDPGQGLRLIYYSQIVNDFQKGDIAEGYSVSREKKESFPLTVTSAQKNPTAFYLCASSIGTGPYEQYFGPGTRLTVT.

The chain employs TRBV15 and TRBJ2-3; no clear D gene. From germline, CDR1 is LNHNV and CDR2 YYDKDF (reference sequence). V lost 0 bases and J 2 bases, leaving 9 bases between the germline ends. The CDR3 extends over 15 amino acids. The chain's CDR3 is CATSRDPRYTDTQYF. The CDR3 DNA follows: TGTGCCACCAGCAGAGATCCGAGGTACACAGATACGCAGTATTTT.

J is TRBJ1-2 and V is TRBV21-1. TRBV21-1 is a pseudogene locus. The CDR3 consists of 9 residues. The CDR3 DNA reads TGTGCCGTCTTCGGAGGCTACACCTTC. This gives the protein CAVFGGYTF.